The present entry profiles one T cell receptor beta chain with its context. As originally analysed: Researchers report that nucleated cell counts were estimated from reference gene primer amplification. Clones were sequenced by immunoSEQ multiplex PCR, and TCRdb holds only the in-frame ones, with some missing. V and J calls and clone size are given by that table; D and trimming were obtained from the DNA. The profile shows over 110,000 clones, 80% of them singletons. This sample is part of a study of blood T cell repertoires in COVID-19. Study-level information: T cells, B-cell-depleted T cells, or PBMCs supplied cDNA or gDNA.

CDR1 is SQVTM, CDR2 ANQGSEA, per germline. The CDR3 consists of 13 residues. With 6 bases clipped from V and 0 bases from J, the junction kept 5 bases outside the gene matches. This sequence was found in a man aged 70 or older who had recovered from COVID-19. The sequencing input was peripheral blood. The V call is TRBV29-1, the J call TRBJ2-7; 7 positions agree with TRBD2. The CDR3, as DNA: TGCAGCGTCGATATAGCGGGCTCCTACGAGCAGTACTTC. Translated: CSVDIAGSYEQYF.